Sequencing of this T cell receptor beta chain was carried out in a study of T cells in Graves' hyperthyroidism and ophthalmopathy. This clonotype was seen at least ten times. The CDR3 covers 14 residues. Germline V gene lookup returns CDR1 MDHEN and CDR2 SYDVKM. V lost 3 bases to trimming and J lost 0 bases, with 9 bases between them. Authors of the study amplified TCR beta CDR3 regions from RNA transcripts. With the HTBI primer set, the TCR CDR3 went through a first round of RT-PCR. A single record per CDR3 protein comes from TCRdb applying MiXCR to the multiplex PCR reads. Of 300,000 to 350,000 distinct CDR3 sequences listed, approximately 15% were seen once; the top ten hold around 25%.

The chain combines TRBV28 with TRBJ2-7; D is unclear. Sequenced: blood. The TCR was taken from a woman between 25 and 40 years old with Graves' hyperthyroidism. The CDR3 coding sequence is TGTGCCAGCAGTTTGGGGTCTAACTCCTACGAGCAGTACTTC. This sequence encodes CASSLGSNSYEQYF.